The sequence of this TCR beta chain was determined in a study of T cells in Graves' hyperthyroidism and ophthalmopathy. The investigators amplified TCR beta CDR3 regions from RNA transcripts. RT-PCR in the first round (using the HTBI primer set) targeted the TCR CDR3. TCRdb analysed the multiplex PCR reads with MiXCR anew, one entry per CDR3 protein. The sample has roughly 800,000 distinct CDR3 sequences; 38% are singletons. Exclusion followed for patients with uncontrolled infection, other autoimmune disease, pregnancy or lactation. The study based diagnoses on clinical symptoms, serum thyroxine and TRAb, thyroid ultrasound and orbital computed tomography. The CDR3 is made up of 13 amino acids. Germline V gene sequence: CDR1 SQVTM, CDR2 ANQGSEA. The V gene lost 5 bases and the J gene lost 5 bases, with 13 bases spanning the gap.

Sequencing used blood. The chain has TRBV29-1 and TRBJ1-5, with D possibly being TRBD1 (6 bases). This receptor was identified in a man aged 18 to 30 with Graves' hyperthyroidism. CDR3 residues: CSVYGQSYQPQHF. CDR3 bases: TGCAGCGTTTATGGACAGAGCTATCAGCCCCAGCATTTT.